What follows are 20 T cell receptor beta chains derived from one specimen sequenced in a study of early stage breast cancer tumors. Clones were read by immunoSEQ multiplex PCR, and TCRdb kept only the in-frame ones, dropping some. The sample lists under 8,000 clones, around 67% occurring once. The specimen was normal breast tissue next to the tumor. These receptors were obtained from a person aged 40 to 50 with breast cancer.

This chain links TRBV6-1 with TRBJ2-2; D is undetermined. Trimming shortened V by 4 bases and J by 5 bases, and 11 bases separated the two germline ends. There are 14 residues in the CDR3. Per germline, CDR1 MNHNS and CDR2 SASEGT. The CDR3 region is CASSGDFETGELFF. CDR3 nucleotides: TGTGCCAGCAGTGGAGACTTTGAGACCGGGGAGCTGTTTTTT.

The chain uses TRBV7-8 and TRBJ1-1, with no clear D. CDR1 is SGHVS and CDR2 is FQNEAQ in the germline V gene. Trimming took 0 bases from V and 1 from J, leaving 12 bases between them. The CDR3 consists of 16 residues. The CDR3 nucleotides read TGTGCCAGCAGCTTAGCCAAGGGCCGCGGGAACACTGAAGCTTTCTTT. Protein: CASSLAKGRGNTEAFF.

V gene TRBV29-1 combines with J gene TRBJ2-1; either TRBD1 or TRBD2 may supply D (5 bases each). The CDR3 is 16 residues long. The germline gives CDR1 SQVTM, CDR2 ANQGSEA. The ends were cut back, 5 bases at V and 4 bases at J, with 21 bases in the middle. The CDR3 DNA is TGCAGCGTTCTACGGGGAGCAGGGACGGTTTACAATGAGCAGTTCTTC. Residues: CSVLRGAGTVYNEQFF.

This clone has a handful of counts. The CDR3, as DNA: TGTGCCAGCAGTGAGGGCGGAGAGAGCTATGGCTACACCTTC. It codes for CASSEGGESYGYTF. This chain links TRBV6-1 with TRBJ1-2, with D unclear. Germline lookup yields CDR1 MNHNS and CDR2 SASEGT. V was trimmed by 3 bases and J by 4 bases, leaving 12 bases between them. The length of the CDR3 is 14 residues.

V is TRBV4-1 and J is TRBJ1-2; 9 bases fit TRBD1. J gave up 7 bases and V 1 base, and 10 bases lay outside the gene matches. Germline V gene lookup returns CDR1 MGHRA and CDR2 YSYEKL. The CDR3 is 16 residues long. CDR3 nucleotides: TGCGCCAGCAGCCAAGTCGGGACAGGGTATGCCAGTGGCTACACCTTC. Encoded protein: CASSQVGTGYASGYTF.

The rearrangement joins TRBV2 to TRBJ1-5, with 11 positions matching TRBD1. Losses at the gene ends were 7 bases for V and 5 bases for J; bases not matched to a gene: 7. The CDR3 is made up of 15 amino acids. Per germline, CDR1 SNHLY and CDR2 FYNNEI. The CDR3 is CASKHGTGGDQPQHF. As DNA, the CDR3 is TGTGCCAGCAAGCATGGGACAGGGGGGGATCAGCCCCAGCATTTT.

The chain has TRBV6-6 and TRBJ2-5; 11 bases match TRBD2. Germline CDR1 and CDR2: MNHNY and SVGAGI (reference sequence). The J segment lost 4 bases and the V segment lost 1 base, leaving 2 bases of the junction unmatched. The CDR3 covers 15 residues. CDR3 loop: CASSYLAGGTETQYF. In DNA, the CDR3 is TGTGCCAGCAGTTACTTAGCGGGAGGGACAGAGACCCAGTACTTC.

The chain couples TRBV9 to TRBJ2-3; no reliable D call. CDR1 SGDLS and CDR2 YYNGEE come from the germline V gene. The CDR3 has 13 amino acids. The V end was cut by 0 bases, the J end by 2 bases, with 4 bases between. The DNA of the CDR3 is TGTGCCAGCAGCGTAGGCCCCACAGATACGCAGTATTTT. Translating gives CASSVGPTDTQYF.

The V call is TRBV25-1, the J call TRBJ2-5; the D gene could be TRBD1 or TRBD2 (6 bases each). Germline V lookup: CDR1 MGHDK, CDR2 SYGVNS. Trimming took 2 bases from V and 4 from J, leaving 14 bases between them. The CDR3 contains 15 residues. CDR3 amino acids: CASSERGVGGETQYF. CDR3 sequence (DNA): TGTGCCAGCAGTGAAAGGGGGGTAGGGGGAGAGACCCAGTACTTC.

The V and J genes are TRBV5-1 and TRBJ1-2; TRBD1 is a possible D gene (5 bases). V dropped 3 bases and J dropped 2 bases, with 14 bases sitting between them. CDR3 length: 15 residues. Germline V gene sequence: CDR1 SGHRS, CDR2 YFSETQ. The CDR3, as DNA: TGCGCCAGCAGCTCCCAAACAGGAAAGAACTATGGCTACACCTTC. It encodes CASSSQTGKNYGYTF.

This clone was detected a few times. The CDR3: CASSYLAGGTETQYF. CDR3 DNA sequence: TGTGCCAGCAGTTACTTAGCGGGAGGGACAGAGACCCAGTACTTC. The chain couples TRBV6-5 to TRBJ2-5; the match to TRBD2 covers 11 bases. This CDR3 is built from 15 residues. V was clipped by 1 base and J by 4 bases; unmatched bases: 2. CDR1 MNHEY and CDR2 SVGAGI come from the germline V gene.

The rearrangement uses TRBV6-5 and TRBJ1-5; D is unresolved. Looked up from germline, CDR1 is MNHEY and CDR2 is SVGAGI. With 2 bases removed from V and 9 bases from J, the gap between germline ends came to 11 bases. The CDR3 is 13 residues long. This CDR3 reads CASSYQRLGPQHF. DNA of the CDR3: TGTGCCAGCAGTTACCAGCGACTCGGGCCCCAGCATTTT.

The chain joins TRBV18 to TRBJ2-5, with TRBD2 identical over 9 bases. Germline V gene data show CDR1 as KGHSH and CDR2 as LQKENI. This CDR3 is 16 amino acids long. The trim removed 3 bases at V and 2 bases at J, leaving 7 bases unmatched. CDR3 in DNA: TGTGCCAGCTCACCCACACTAGCGGGTGGGCAAGAGACCCAGTACTTC. Protein sequence: CASSPTLAGGQETQYF.

This clone has a handful of counts. The chain carries TRBV28 and TRBJ2-7; 11 bases agree with TRBD1. CDR3 size: 13 residues. Per germline, CDR1 MDHEN and CDR2 SYDVKM. With 7 bases clipped from V and 7 bases from J, the junction kept 6 bases outside the gene matches. CDR3 DNA: TGTGCCAGCACCTCGGGACAGGGGGGGGAGCAGTACTTC. It encodes CASTSGQGGEQYF.

The J gene is TRBJ2-7, the V gene TRBV7-4; D is uncertain. CDR1 is SGHVT, CDR2 SQSDAQ, per germline. V lost 7 bases and J lost 2, with 15 bases in between. This CDR3 spans 14 amino acids. Here the CDR3 reads CASTLQTGTYEQYF. DNA for the CDR3: TGTGCCAGCACCCTTCAGACTGGCACCTACGAGCAGTACTTC.

The genes are TRBV4-2 and TRBJ1-2, with D perhaps TRBD1 (5 bases). Trimming took off 0 bases at V and 6 bases at J, with 14 bases between the two ends. This CDR3 has 15 residues. Germline loops: CDR1 LGHNA, CDR2 YNFKEQ. DNA of the CDR3: TGTGCCAGCAGCCAAGATATAACCAGAGGGGATGGCTACACCTTC. Translation gives CASSQDITRGDGYTF.

The genes are TRBV11-3 and TRBJ2-1; 10 nucleotides line up with TRBD2. J lost 9 bases, V lost 5 bases, and 7 bases had no gene match. The CDR3 spans 14 residues. CDR1 and CDR2 from the germline V gene are SGHNT and YENEEA. The CDR3: CASSLLAGASEQFF. CDR3 in DNA: TGTGCCAGCAGCCTCCTAGCGGGAGCTTCTGAGCAGTTCTTC.

The chain recombines TRBV5-1 with TRBJ2-3; D uncertain. Trimming pared 0 bases from V and 3 bases from J, leaving 14 bases between. The CDR3 consists of 16 residues. Germline V lookup: CDR1 SGHRS, CDR2 YFSETQ. Here the CDR3 DNA reads TGCGCCAGCAGCTTGGGCAGGAGTGGGTCGACAGATACGCAGTATTTT. It codes for CASSLGRSGSTDTQYF.

The chain joins TRBV6-1 to TRBJ2-5; D could derive from TRBD1 or TRBD2 (5 bases each). Deletions cut 5 bases from V and 4 bases from J, with 14 bases between. This CDR3 region has 14 residues. Per the germline V gene, CDR1 is MNHNS and CDR2 is SASEGT. The CDR3 bases are TGTGCCAGCAGTCCCCGGGGCGGAAGAGAGACCCAGTACTTC. This gives the protein CASSPRGGRETQYF.

The chain joins TRBV5-6 to TRBJ1-2; 7 bases agree with TRBD1. V trimming: 3 bases; J trimming: 0 bases; junction bases outside the gene matches: 8. Germline CDR1 SGHDT, CDR2 YYEEEE. This CDR3 has 16 residues. The CDR3 is CASSYPDREANYGYTF. The DNA for the CDR3 is TGTGCCAGCAGCTACCCCGACAGGGAGGCTAACTATGGCTACACCTTC.